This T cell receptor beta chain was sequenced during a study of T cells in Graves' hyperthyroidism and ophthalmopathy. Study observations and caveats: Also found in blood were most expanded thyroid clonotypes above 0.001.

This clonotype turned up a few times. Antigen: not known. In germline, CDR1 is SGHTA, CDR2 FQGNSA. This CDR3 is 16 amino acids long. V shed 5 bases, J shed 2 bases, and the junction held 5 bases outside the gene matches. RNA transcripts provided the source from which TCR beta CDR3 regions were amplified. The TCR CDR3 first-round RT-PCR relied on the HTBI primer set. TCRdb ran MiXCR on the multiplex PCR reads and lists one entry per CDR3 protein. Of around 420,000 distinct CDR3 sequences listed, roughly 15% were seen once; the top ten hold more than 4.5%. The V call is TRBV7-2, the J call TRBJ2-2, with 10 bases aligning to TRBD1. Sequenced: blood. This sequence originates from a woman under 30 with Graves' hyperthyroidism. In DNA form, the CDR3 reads TGTGCCAGCAGCCTCCGGACAGGGGGAAACACCGGGGAGCTGTTTTTT. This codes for CASSLRTGGNTGELFF. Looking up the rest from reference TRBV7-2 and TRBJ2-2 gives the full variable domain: GAGVSQSPSNKVTEKGKDVELRCDPISGHTALYWYRQSLGQGLEFLIYFQGNSAPDKSGLPSDRFSAERTGGSVSTLTIQRTQQEDSAVYLCASSLRTGGNTGELFFGEGSRLTVL.